The 5 T cell receptor beta chains below all came from one sample that was sequenced in a study of blood T cell repertoires in COVID-19. Profiling relied on immunoSEQ multiplex PCR, and the TCRdb table lists in-frame clones only, not all of them. Counted here are over 90,000 clones, 85% to 90% occurring once; the ten biggest clones make up under 15%. The sequenced sample was peripheral blood. The receptor source for this set is a woman aged 55-69 years in a cohort sampled during active or convalescent COVID-19.

The chain has TRBV19 and TRBJ2-6, with 7 bases aligning to TRBD1. The germline gives CDR1 LNHDA, CDR2 SQIVND (reference sequence). CDR3 length equals 14 residues. The J segment lost 2 bases and the V segment lost 7 bases, leaving 2 bases of the junction unmatched. This CDR3 reads CASTQGTGANVLTF. The CDR3 coding sequence is TGTGCCAGTACACAGGGGACTGGGGCCAACGTCCTGACTTTC.

The gene calls are TRBV12-3 or TRBV12-4 and TRBJ1-1; 9 nucleotides agree with TRBD1. J gave up 3 bases and V 5 bases, and 1 base lay outside the gene matches. The CDR3 spans 13 residues. CDR3 DNA sequence: TGTGCCAGCAGTCGGGACAGGGACACTGAAGCTTTCTTT. Translating it yields CASSRDRDTEAFF.

This clone was seen a single time. V and J are TRBV4-1 and TRBJ1-2; 7 positions agree with TRBD1. The CDR3 totals 14 residues. The ends lost 0 bases at V and 11 bases at J; junction bases unmatched: 9. Per the germline V gene, CDR1 is MGHRA and CDR2 is YSYEKL. The CDR3 loop is CASSQDNLGDRYTF. Here the CDR3 DNA reads TGCGCCAGCAGCCAAGATAATCTCGGGGACAGATACACCTTC.

V gene TRBV7-8 combines with J gene TRBJ1-2, with D perhaps matching TRBD1 (5 bases). Germline V gene lookup returns CDR1 SGHVS and CDR2 FQNEAQ. This CDR3 spans 13 amino acids. V lost 2 bases and J lost 9, with 13 bases in between. Written as DNA, the CDR3 is TGTGCCAGCAGCTTACGTAGGGGCGCGAGCTACACCTTC. As protein: CASSLRRGASYTF.

This clone appeared once. This chain links TRBV19 with TRBJ2-3; possible D gene TRBD2, 6 bases. Trimming removed 6 bases at V and 2 bases at J, with 18 bases between. The CDR3 is made up of 16 amino acids. CDR1 and CDR2 (germline): LNHDA, SQIVND (reference sequence). In DNA, the CDR3 is TGTGCCAGTAGCTCCGGGACTCGGATTTACACAGATACGCAGTATTTT. Translation gives CASSSGTRIYTDTQYF.